This T cell receptor (beta chain) was documented in a study of T cells in Graves' hyperthyroidism and ophthalmopathy. Study summary: The authors collected peripheral blood at initial diagnosis, before any treatment.

There were TCR beta CDR3 regions amplified from RNA transcripts. A set of HTBI primers served as the primers for a first-round RT-PCR of the TCR CDR3. TCRdb itself ran the multiplex PCR reads through MiXCR, one entry per CDR3 protein. The data contain approximately 400,000 distinct CDR3 sequences, 19% of them seen just once; the ten biggest clones take up about 3.7%. This clonotype was seen ten or more times. Its antigen remains unknown. V lost 4 bases, J lost 7 bases, and 11 bases lay in between. Germline lookup yields CDR1 DFQATT and CDR2 SNEGSKA (reference sequence). CDR3 length: 12 amino acids. Fresh peripheral blood, around 9.5 ml, yielded the PBMCs. Notes on the study in general: Peripheral blood also featured most of the thyroid clonotypes expanded above 0.001. Ophthalmopathy was separated from stable hyperthyroidism by a 13 V-J model.

The chain has TRBV20-1 and TRBJ1-5; no firm D call. The sequence was obtained from a woman between 18 and 30 years old with Graves' hyperthyroidism. Sequencing was carried out using blood. Written as DNA, the CDR3 is TGCAGTGCTACAGAGAACTGGCAGCCCCAGCATTTT. Its protein is CSATENWQPQHF.